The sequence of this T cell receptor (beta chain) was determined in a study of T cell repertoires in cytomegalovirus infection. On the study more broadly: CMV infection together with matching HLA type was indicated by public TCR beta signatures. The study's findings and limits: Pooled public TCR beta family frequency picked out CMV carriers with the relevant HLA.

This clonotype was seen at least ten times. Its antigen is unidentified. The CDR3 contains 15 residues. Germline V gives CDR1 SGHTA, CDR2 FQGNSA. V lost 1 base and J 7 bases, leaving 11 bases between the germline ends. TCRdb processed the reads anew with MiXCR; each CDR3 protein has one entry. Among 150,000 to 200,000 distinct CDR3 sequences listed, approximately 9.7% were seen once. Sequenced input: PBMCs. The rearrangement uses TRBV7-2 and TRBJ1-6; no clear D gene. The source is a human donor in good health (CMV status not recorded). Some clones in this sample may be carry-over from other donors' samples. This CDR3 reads CASSLEVAGNSPLHF. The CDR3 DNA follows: TGTGCCAGCAGCTTAGAGGTCGCGGGGAATTCACCCCTCCACTTT.